The entry below gives a single T cell receptor beta chain sequence along with its context. Its cognate antigen is unknown. This entry is derived from a study of post-analysis software for immune sequencing data. Study-level points and caveats: For normalized Chao1 diversity, multiple sclerosis patients scored significantly lower than controls did. Included in a set of about 5 TRBV segments more frequent in patients than controls were TRBV5-6, TRBV5-1 and TRBV20-1.

Libraries were made from TCR beta cDNA, and they carried unique molecular identifiers. TCRdb re-derived calls from the PCR reads in MiXCR, one entry per CDR3 protein. The repertoire includes 150,000 to 200,000 distinct CDR3 sequences, about 36% of them detected once, and roughly 28% sits in the top ten. V dropped 2 bases and J dropped 9 bases, with 9 bases sitting between them. The germline V gene has CDR1 SGHKS and CDR2 YYEKEE (reference sequence). This CDR3 has 13 amino acids. J is TRBJ1-6 and V is TRBV5-5; no definite D call. The sample in question was blood, obtained after autologous hematopoietic stem cell transplantation. The clonotype comes from a girl aged 5-17 years with multiple sclerosis. DNA for the CDR3: TGTGCCAGCAGCTTAGCTACAATTTCACCCCTCCACTTT. Translating it yields CASSLATISPLHF.